What follows are 13 T cell receptor beta chains derived from one specimen sequenced in a study of blood T cell repertoires in COVID-19. Method: immunoSEQ multiplex PCR; TCRdb's copy keeps in-frame clones and lacks some. The sample has about 410,000 clones; roughly 90% are singletons. The sample consisted of peripheral blood. The receptors come from a woman aged 35 to 49 with COVID-19, enrolled during active disease.

As concerns this clone: This CDR3 is also generated by other DNA sequences in the sample. The gene calls are TRBV6-2 or TRBV6-3 and TRBJ2-2, with 12 bases identical to TRBD2. The CDR3 sequence is 17 residues long. CDR1 and CDR2 from the germline V gene are MNHEY and SVGEGT. Trimming cost V 2 bases and J 0 bases; bases outside gene matches: 1. The CDR3, as DNA: TGTGCCAGCAGTTACCTAGCGGGAGGGCCGAACACCGGGGAGCTGTTTTTT. It encodes CASSYLAGGPNTGELFF.

This clone has just one count. This rearrangement joins TRBV6-2 or TRBV6-3 to TRBJ2-7; 8 nucleotides align to TRBD1. Germline V gene sequence: CDR1 MNHEY, CDR2 SVGEGT. Trimming at V came to 7 bases and at J to 7 bases, leaving 12 bases not matched to a gene. The CDR3 loop spans 14 amino acids. The CDR3 region has the DNA TGTGCCAGCAACCCCTCCGGGACAGGCAGGGAGCAGTACTTC. Encoded protein: CASNPSGTGREQYF.

The chain joins TRBV2 to TRBJ2-5; 9 nucleotides match TRBD1. The length of the CDR3 is 13 residues. Germline assignment: CDR1 SNHLY and CDR2 FYNNEI. With V trimmed by 6 bases and J by 4 bases, 3 bases remained unmatched. The CDR3 nucleotides read TGTGCCAGCAGACAGGGGGCCGGAGAGACCCAGTACTTC. Its translation is CASRQGAGETQYF.

J is TRBJ2-1 and V is TRBV25-1; D is possibly TRBD2 (5 bases). V was cut by 1 base and J by 8 bases, with 15 bases left in between. CDR1 is MGHDK and CDR2 is SYGVNS in the germline V gene. The CDR3 sequence is 15 residues long. The CDR3 is CASSESRYPGDEQFF. CDR3 sequence (DNA): TGTGCCAGCAGTGAATCGCGCTACCCCGGGGATGAGCAGTTCTTC.

The chain recombines TRBV5-1 with TRBJ2-7; 10 bases are a match to TRBD2. Germline V gene lookup returns CDR1 SGHRS and CDR2 YFSETQ. The CDR3 length is 16 residues. The ends lost 0 bases at V and 5 bases at J; junction bases unmatched: 8. CDR3 nucleotide sequence: TGCGCCAGCAGCTTGGTACCTAGCGGGAGAGGAGACGAGCAGTACTTC. Its protein is CASSLVPSGRGDEQYF.

A single count supports this clone. The V and J genes are TRBV28 and TRBJ1-5; unclear D gene. V gave up 3 bases and J gave up 4 bases, with 10 bases separating them. The germline gives CDR1 MDHEN, CDR2 SYDVKM. The length of the CDR3 is 14 residues. CDR3 coding DNA: TGTGCCAGCAGTTTCCCATCAGGAAATCAGCCCCAGCATTTT. Amino acid sequence: CASSFPSGNQPQHF.

In its sample, this clone was seen a few times. The J gene is TRBJ1-1, the V gene TRBV11-1; D unresolved. The ends were cut back, 4 bases at V and 2 bases at J, with 5 bases in the middle. The germline V gene has CDR1 SGHAT and CDR2 FQDESV (reference sequence). This CDR3 has 12 residues. CDR3 region: CASSSGNTEAFF. The CDR3 DNA reads TGTGCCAGCAGCTCCGGTAACACTGAAGCTTTCTTT.

This sequence joins TRBV28 and TRBJ2-7, with a tentative D call TRBD1 (5 bases). The germline gives CDR1 MDHEN, CDR2 SYDVKM. This CDR3 is built from 14 residues. V was shortened by 2 bases and J by 2 bases, with 10 bases between the two germline ends. CDR3 sequence reads: CASSLLGVPYEQYF. CDR3 nucleotides: TGTGCCAGCAGTTTACTAGGGGTCCCCTACGAGCAGTACTTC.

The chain couples TRBV7-9 to TRBJ2-7; the D gene is possibly TRBD1 (5 bases). CDR3 length equals 13 residues. V lost 5 bases and J lost 2, with 10 bases in between. The germline gives CDR1 SEHNR, CDR2 FQNEAQ (reference sequence). The CDR3 spells CASSKGQPYEQYF. CDR3 nucleotide sequence: TGTGCCAGCAGCAAAGGACAACCCTACGAGCAGTACTTC.

The V gene is TRBV4-3, the J gene TRBJ2-3; 7 bases are shared with TRBD1. Germline lookup yields CDR1 LGHNA and CDR2 YSLEER. J was trimmed by 9 bases and V by 0 bases; bases with no gene match: 0. CDR3 size: 12 residues. CDR3 region: CASSQEDRTQYF. For the CDR3, the DNA is TGCGCCAGCAGCCAAGAGGACAGGACGCAGTATTTT.

The gene calls are TRBV10-3 and TRBJ2-5, with D possibly being TRBD2 (5 bases). The CDR3 is made up of 16 amino acids. V gave up 2 bases and J gave up 5 bases, with 18 bases separating them. In germline, CDR1 is ENHRY, CDR2 SYGVKD. As DNA, the CDR3 is TGTGCCATCAGTGAGGAGGGTAGAAAATTAACGGAGACCCAGTACTTC. Protein product: CAISEEGRKLTETQYF.

The V call is TRBV4-1, the J call TRBJ1-2, with TRBD1 identical over 7 bases. The V gene end was trimmed by 4 bases and the J gene end by 4 bases; junction bases not matched to a gene: 9. CDR1 and CDR2 (germline): MGHRA, YSYEKL. The CDR3 runs to 15 residues. CDR3 bases: TGCGCCAGCAGCCCTCCGGGACAGCAACCCTATGGCTACACCTTC. The encoded protein is CASSPPGQQPYGYTF.

The rearrangement uses TRBV19 and TRBJ2-1; no clear D gene. Germline values: CDR1 LNHDA, CDR2 SQIVND (reference sequence). The ends were cut back, 6 bases at V and 0 bases at J, with 6 bases in the middle. The CDR3 spans 13 residues. CDR3: CASRPVSYNEQFF. Written as DNA, the CDR3 is TGTGCCAGTAGGCCAGTCTCCTACAATGAGCAGTTCTTC.